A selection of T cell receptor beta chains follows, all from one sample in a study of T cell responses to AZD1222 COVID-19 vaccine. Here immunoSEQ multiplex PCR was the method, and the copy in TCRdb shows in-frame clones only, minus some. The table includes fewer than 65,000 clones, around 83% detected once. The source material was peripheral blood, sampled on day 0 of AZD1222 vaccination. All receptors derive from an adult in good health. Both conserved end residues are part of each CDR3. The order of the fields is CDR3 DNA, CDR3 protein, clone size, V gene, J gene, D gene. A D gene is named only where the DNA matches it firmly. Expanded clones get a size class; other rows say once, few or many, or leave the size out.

CDR3 DNA: TGTGCCAGCGAGGAGGTGAGGGGTCGTACTGAAGCTTTCTTT; CDR3 protein: CASEEVRGRTEAFF; clone size: -; V gene: TRBV6-5; J gene: TRBJ1-1; D gene: -
CDR3 DNA: TGTGCCAGCAGTTCCGCCACTAGCGGAGTGAGGTCAGGAGCAGATACGCAGTATTTT; CDR3 protein: CASSSATSGVRSGADTQYF; clone size: -; V gene: TRBV7-9; J gene: TRBJ2-3; D gene: TRBD2
CDR3 DNA: TGTGCCAGCAGCCTTTCCACGACAGGAAACTATGGCTACACCTTC; CDR3 protein: CASSLSTTGNYGYTF; clone size: -; V gene: TRBV3-1/TRBV3-2; J gene: TRBJ1-2; D gene: -
CDR3 DNA: TGTGCCAGCAGCTTGGACTTGAGCTCCTATAATTCACCCCTCCACTTT; CDR3 protein: CASSLDLSSYNSPLHF; clone size: -; V gene: TRBV5-4; J gene: TRBJ1-6; D gene: -
CDR3 DNA: TGTGCCAGCAGTGAAGTTCTAGAGGGTGGCTACACCTTC; CDR3 protein: CASSEVLEGGYTF; clone size: -; V gene: TRBV6-1; J gene: TRBJ1-2; D gene: -
CDR3 DNA: TGTGCCACCAGCCCAACCGGGACTGCTTTATATAATTCACCCCTCCACTTT; CDR3 protein: CATSPTGTALYNSPLHF; clone size: -; V gene: TRBV15; J gene: TRBJ1-6; D gene: -
CDR3 DNA: TGTGCCAGCAGCCACGACAGGGGGCTATGGAACACTGAAGCTTTCTTT; CDR3 protein: CASSHDRGLWNTEAFF; clone size: once; V gene: TRBV3-1/TRBV3-2; J gene: TRBJ1-1; D gene: TRBD1
CDR3 DNA: TGTGCCAGCAGCTTAGGTAGACTAGCGGGAGTTCGAGAGACCCAGTACTTC; CDR3 protein: CASSLGRLAGVRETQYF; clone size: once; V gene: TRBV11-2; J gene: TRBJ2-5; D gene: TRBD2
CDR3 DNA: TGTGCCACCAGTGATTGGACTAGCGCCGGGGAGCTGTTTTTT; CDR3 protein: CATSDWTSAGELFF; clone size: -; V gene: TRBV24-1; J gene: TRBJ2-2; D gene: TRBD2
CDR3 DNA: TGTGCCAGCAGCATTGGACTAGCGGGAGTGGATACGCAGTATTTT; CDR3 protein: CASSIGLAGVDTQYF; clone size: -; V gene: TRBV9; J gene: TRBJ2-3; D gene: TRBD2
CDR3 DNA: TGTGCCAGCAGCCCGCTAGATGAAGGACTCCTCCCGGATACGCAGTATTTT; CDR3 protein: CASSPLDEGLLPDTQYF; clone size: -; V gene: TRBV7-2; J gene: TRBJ2-3; D gene: -
CDR3 DNA: TGCGCCAGCAGCTTGGAAATAGCAGGGAGTAACACTGAAGCTTTCTTT; CDR3 protein: CASSLEIAGSNTEAFF; clone size: -; V gene: TRBV5-1; J gene: TRBJ1-1; D gene: -
CDR3 DNA: TGTGCCAGCAGCTTCGTGGGGGCGCAAGAGACCCAGTACTTC; CDR3 protein: CASSFVGAQETQYF; clone size: -; V gene: TRBV7-9; J gene: TRBJ2-5; D gene: -
CDR3 DNA: TGTGCCAGCAGACAGGGGCGAAGTACTGAAGCTTTCTTT; CDR3 protein: CASRQGRSTEAFF; clone size: -; V gene: TRBV3-1/TRBV3-2; J gene: TRBJ1-1; D gene: TRBD1
CDR3 DNA: TGTGCCAGCAGCCTTATGAATTCACCCCTCCACTTT; CDR3 protein: CASSLMNSPLHF; clone size: few; V gene: TRBV7-2; J gene: TRBJ1-6; D gene: -
CDR3 DNA: TGTGCCAGCAGCTTTGACAGTGGGACTGAAGCTTTCTTT; CDR3 protein: CASSFDSGTEAFF; clone size: once; V gene: TRBV7-3; J gene: TRBJ1-1; D gene: -
CDR3 DNA: TGTGCCAGCAGAAGAGACAGGGGAGTTGAAAAACTGTTTTTT; CDR3 protein: CASRRDRGVEKLFF; clone size: -; V gene: TRBV2; J gene: TRBJ1-4; D gene: TRBD1
CDR3 DNA: TGTGCCAGCAGCCCAAGGGTGGGGGACCAGCCCCAGCATTTT; CDR3 protein: CASSPRVGDQPQHF; clone size: -; V gene: TRBV7-8; J gene: TRBJ1-5; D gene: -
CDR3 DNA: TGTGCCAGTAGTTCCTCGACAGGGCGCATGGCGCGCTACACCTTC; CDR3 protein: CASSSSTGRMARYTF; clone size: -; V gene: TRBV19; J gene: TRBJ1-2; D gene: TRBD1
CDR3 DNA: TGTGCCAGCAGTCTATCCGGGACTAGCGGGTCCTACGAGCAGTACTTC; CDR3 protein: CASSLSGTSGSYEQYF; clone size: -; V gene: TRBV6-2/TRBV6-3; J gene: TRBJ2-7; D gene: TRBD2
CDR3 DNA: TGTGCCAGCAGTCCACCCAGGGGCTTCTCTGGAAACACCATATATTTT; CDR3 protein: CASSPPRGFSGNTIYF; clone size: -; V gene: TRBV2; J gene: TRBJ1-3; D gene: -
CDR3 DNA: TGTGCCAGCAGTTTCGGGACAGGGGGCCTCTATGGCTACACCTTC; CDR3 protein: CASSFGTGGLYGYTF; clone size: -; V gene: TRBV6-6; J gene: TRBJ1-2; D gene: TRBD1
CDR3 DNA: TGTGCCAGCAGCTTGGATGGGACGGTTGGCTACACCTTC; CDR3 protein: CASSLDGTVGYTF; clone size: few; V gene: TRBV5-4; J gene: TRBJ1-2; D gene: -
CDR3 DNA: TGTGCCAGCAGGGGGGCCAACTATGGCTACACCTTC; CDR3 protein: CASRGANYGYTF; clone size: -; V gene: TRBV6-5; J gene: TRBJ1-2; D gene: -
CDR3 DNA: TGTGCCAGCAGTTTATGGGGGGGACCCTCCCCGGAGACCCAGTACTTC; CDR3 protein: CASSLWGGPSPETQYF; clone size: few; V gene: TRBV28; J gene: TRBJ2-5; D gene: -
CDR3 DNA: TGTGCCAGCAACCCGACAGGGTTCTATGGCTACACCTTC; CDR3 protein: CASNPTGFYGYTF; clone size: -; V gene: TRBV28; J gene: TRBJ1-2; D gene: TRBD1
CDR3 DNA: TGTGCCAGCAGCTTAGATCGGTCCGGAACTAGAGACTTC; CDR3 protein: CASSLDRSGTRDF; clone size: -; V gene: TRBV7-2; J gene: TRBJ2-5; D gene: -
CDR3 DNA: TGTGCCAGCAGCCCTGAGGGGTATGGCTACACCTTC; CDR3 protein: CASSPEGYGYTF; clone size: -; V gene: TRBV7-9; J gene: TRBJ1-2; D gene: -
CDR3 DNA: TGTGCCAGCAGTTTGCAGCAGAACACTGAAGCTTTCTTT; CDR3 protein: CASSLQQNTEAFF; clone size: -; V gene: TRBV12-3/TRBV12-4; J gene: TRBJ1-1; D gene: -
CDR3 DNA: TGTGCCAGCAGCCTACAACTAGCGTCTTCCTACGAGCAGTACTTC; CDR3 protein: CASSLQLASSYEQYF; clone size: -; V gene: TRBV2; J gene: TRBJ2-7; D gene: TRBD2
CDR3 DNA: TGTGCCAGCAGCATAAATCAAGCATACTCCTACGAGCAGTACTTC; CDR3 protein: CASSINQAYSYEQYF; clone size: -; V gene: TRBV7-2; J gene: TRBJ2-7; D gene: -
CDR3 DNA: TGTGCCAGCAGCTCCAATCTAGAGGCCTCCTACAATGAGCAGTTCTTC; CDR3 protein: CASSSNLEASYNEQFF; clone size: -; V gene: TRBV7-9; J gene: TRBJ2-1; D gene: -
CDR3 DNA: TGTGCCAGCAGCCTGATAGCGGGAGTCAATGAGCAGTTCTTC; CDR3 protein: CASSLIAGVNEQFF; clone size: -; V gene: TRBV7-2; J gene: TRBJ2-1; D gene: TRBD2
CDR3 DNA: TGTGCCAGCAGCCAACGACAGGGGACTTCGAGCAACACCATATATTTT; CDR3 protein: CASSQRQGTSSNTIYF; clone size: -; V gene: TRBV7-2; J gene: TRBJ1-3; D gene: TRBD1
CDR3 DNA: TGTGCCAGCAGCGTTCTCTCGGCGGGAGCCCTCGGGGAGCTGTTTTTT; CDR3 protein: CASSVLSAGALGELFF; clone size: -; V gene: TRBV9; J gene: TRBJ2-2; D gene: TRBD2
CDR3 DNA: TGTGCCAGCAGTGAGAGCGGGAAGCCGAAGACCCAGTACTTC; CDR3 protein: CASSESGKPKTQYF; clone size: -; V gene: TRBV6-1; J gene: TRBJ2-5; D gene: TRBD2
CDR3 DNA: TGTGCCAGTAGTATGGGGGGTACGAGCAATCAGCCCCAGCATTTT; CDR3 protein: CASSMGGTSNQPQHF; clone size: -; V gene: TRBV19; J gene: TRBJ1-5; D gene: -
CDR3 DNA: TGTGCCAGTAGCCAGGGGGAAGGGGGGACAGATACGCAGTATTTT; CDR3 protein: CASSQGEGGTDTQYF; clone size: -; V gene: TRBV19; J gene: TRBJ2-3; D gene: -
CDR3 DNA: TGTGCCAGCAGTACCTGGACTAGCGGAAACACAGATACGCAGTATTTT; CDR3 protein: CASSTWTSGNTDTQYF; clone size: -; V gene: TRBV6-2/TRBV6-3; J gene: TRBJ2-3; D gene: TRBD2
CDR3 DNA: TGTGCCAGCAGTTTGTTGGACACCGGGGAGCTGTTTTTT; CDR3 protein: CASSLLDTGELFF; clone size: -; V gene: TRBV12-3/TRBV12-4; J gene: TRBJ2-2; D gene: -
CDR3 DNA: TGTGCCAGCAGCTTATATTGGGACAGGGCTCAGCCCCAGCATTTT; CDR3 protein: CASSLYWDRAQPQHF; clone size: -; V gene: TRBV7-2; J gene: TRBJ1-5; D gene: TRBD1
CDR3 DNA: TGTGCCTGGAATCTTCTCTACAATGAGCAGTTCTTC; CDR3 protein: CAWNLLYNEQFF; clone size: -; V gene: TRBV30; J gene: TRBJ2-1; D gene: -
CDR3 DNA: TGTGCCAGCAGCTTGAGGGCGGGGAAGACCGGCAATGAGCAGTTCTTC; CDR3 protein: CASSLRAGKTGNEQFF; clone size: -; V gene: TRBV5-4; J gene: TRBJ2-1; D gene: -
CDR3 DNA: TGTGCCATCAGCCGGACTAGCGACAACACCGGGGAGCTGTTTTTT; CDR3 protein: CAISRTSDNTGELFF; clone size: -; V gene: TRBV10-3; J gene: TRBJ2-2; D gene: TRBD2
CDR3 DNA: TGTGCCAGCAGCCTCCCGACAGGGGTTAACTATGGCTACACCTTC; CDR3 protein: CASSLPTGVNYGYTF; clone size: -; V gene: TRBV3-1/TRBV3-2; J gene: TRBJ1-2; D gene: TRBD1
CDR3 DNA: TGTGCCATCAGTGAGTGGCAGGGGGAGTACGAGCAGTACTTC; CDR3 protein: CAISEWQGEYEQYF; clone size: -; V gene: TRBV10-3; J gene: TRBJ2-7; D gene: TRBD1
CDR3 DNA: TGTGCCAGCTCACTTACAGAACAGAGCACTGAAGCTTTCTTT; CDR3 protein: CASSLTEQSTEAFF; clone size: -; V gene: TRBV18; J gene: TRBJ1-1; D gene: -
CDR3 DNA: TGTGCCAGTAGCGGACAGGGAGGTTTTGATCAGCCCCAGCATTTT; CDR3 protein: CASSGQGGFDQPQHF; clone size: -; V gene: TRBV19; J gene: TRBJ1-5; D gene: TRBD1
CDR3 DNA: TGTGCCAGCAGCTTAGTTCCCAAGGGGGGCTATGGCTACACCTTC; CDR3 protein: CASSLVPKGGYGYTF; clone size: -; V gene: TRBV7-2; J gene: TRBJ1-2; D gene: -
CDR3 DNA: TGCGCCAGCAGCCCGGACGGACAGAGCTACGAGCAGTACTTC; CDR3 protein: CASSPDGQSYEQYF; clone size: -; V gene: TRBV5-1; J gene: TRBJ2-7; D gene: -
CDR3 DNA: TGTGCCAGCAGCCCCTTGGACAGGGTCTATGGCTACACCTTC; CDR3 protein: CASSPLDRVYGYTF; clone size: -; V gene: TRBV3-1/TRBV3-2; J gene: TRBJ1-2; D gene: TRBD1